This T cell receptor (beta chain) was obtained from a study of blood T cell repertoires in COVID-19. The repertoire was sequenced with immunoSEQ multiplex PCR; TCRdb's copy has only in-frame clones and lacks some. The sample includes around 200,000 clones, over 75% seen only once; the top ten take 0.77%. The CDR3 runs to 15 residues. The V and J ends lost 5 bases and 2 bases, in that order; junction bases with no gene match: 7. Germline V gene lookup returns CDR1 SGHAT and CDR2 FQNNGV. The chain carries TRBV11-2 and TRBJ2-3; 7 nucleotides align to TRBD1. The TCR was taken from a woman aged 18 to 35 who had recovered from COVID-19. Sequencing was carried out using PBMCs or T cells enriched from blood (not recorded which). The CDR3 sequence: CASSQTGAITDTQYF. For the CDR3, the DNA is TGTGCCAGCAGCCAAACAGGGGCCATCACAGATACGCAGTATTTT.